The 3 T cell receptor beta chains presented below share a single source sample, sequenced in a study of blood T cell repertoires in COVID-19. The table came from immunoSEQ multiplex PCR; TCRdb's copy has only in-frame clones and leaves some out. The table shows 30,000 to 40,000 clones, with around 90% occurring only once. Sequenced: peripheral blood. Every receptor here comes from a young woman in a cohort sampled during active COVID-19.

On this clone: The germline gene is not matched at one end of the junction; a read error may be the cause. The V gene is TRBV7-7, the J gene TRBJ1-2, with D maybe TRBD1 (6 bases). CDR3 length equals 15 residues. Germline V gene data show CDR1 as SSHAT and CDR2 as FNYEAQ (reference sequence). DNA of the CDR3: TGTGCTAGCAGCTTTTCCAGGGGACCTAACTATGGCTACACCTTC. It encodes CASSFSRGPNYGYTF.

J is TRBJ2-7 and V is TRBV30, with TRBD1 matching over 10 bases. Per the germline V gene, CDR1 is GTSNPN and CDR2 is SVGIG (reference sequence). The junction had 7 bases not matched to a gene; V was cut back by 4 bases and J by 7 bases. This CDR3 is 13 amino acids long. CDR3 bases: TGTGCCTGGATGACAGGGGGCGCGGGAGAGCAGTACTTC. This codes for CAWMTGGAGEQYF. The variable domain in full, completed from reference TRBV30 and TRBJ2-7, reads SQTIHQWPATLVQPVGSPLSLECTVEGTSNPNLYWYRQAAGRGLQLLFYSVGIGQISSEVPQNLSASRPQDRQFILSSKKLLLSDSGFYLCAWMTGGAGEQYFGPGTRLTVT.

The chain recombines TRBV7-2 with TRBJ2-5, with 13 bases aligning to TRBD2. The CDR3 loop spans 17 amino acids. Germline loops: CDR1 SGHTA, CDR2 FQGNSA. With 3 bases clipped from V and 4 bases from J, the junction kept 8 bases outside the gene matches. DNA of the CDR3: TGTGCCAGCAGCTTTGCGGGACTAGCGGGAAGGGGAGAGACCCAGTACTTC. Translation gives CASSFAGLAGRGETQYF.